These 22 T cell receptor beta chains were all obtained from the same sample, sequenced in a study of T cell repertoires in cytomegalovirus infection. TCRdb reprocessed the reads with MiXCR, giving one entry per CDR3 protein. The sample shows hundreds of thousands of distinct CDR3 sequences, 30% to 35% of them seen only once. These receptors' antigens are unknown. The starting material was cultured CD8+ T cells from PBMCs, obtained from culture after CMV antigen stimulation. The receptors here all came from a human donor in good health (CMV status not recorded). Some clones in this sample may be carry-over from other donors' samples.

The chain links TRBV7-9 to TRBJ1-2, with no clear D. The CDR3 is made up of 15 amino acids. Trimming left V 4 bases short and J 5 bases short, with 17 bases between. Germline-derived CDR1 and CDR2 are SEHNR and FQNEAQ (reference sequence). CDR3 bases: TGTGCCAGCAGCTCAAGCGCGGGAGCCCTTTATGGCTACACCTTC. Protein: CASSSSAGALYGYTF.

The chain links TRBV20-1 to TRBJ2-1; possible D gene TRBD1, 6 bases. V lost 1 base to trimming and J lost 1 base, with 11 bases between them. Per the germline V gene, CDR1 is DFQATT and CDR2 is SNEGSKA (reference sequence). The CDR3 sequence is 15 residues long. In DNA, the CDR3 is TGCAGTGCTAGAGGACGACAGGCTTCCTACAATGAGCAGTTCTTC. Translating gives CSARGRQASYNEQFF.

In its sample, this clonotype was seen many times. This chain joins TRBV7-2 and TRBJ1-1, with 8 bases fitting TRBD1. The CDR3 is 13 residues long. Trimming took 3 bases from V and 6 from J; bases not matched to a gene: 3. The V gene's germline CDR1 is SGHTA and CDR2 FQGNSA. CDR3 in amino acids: CASSFDRGPEAFF. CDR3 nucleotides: TGTGCCAGCAGCTTTGACAGGGGCCCTGAAGCTTTCTTT.

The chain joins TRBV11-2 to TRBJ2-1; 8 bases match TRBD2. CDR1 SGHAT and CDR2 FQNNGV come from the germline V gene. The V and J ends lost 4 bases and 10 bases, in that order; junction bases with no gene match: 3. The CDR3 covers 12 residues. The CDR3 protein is CASSYREGEQFF. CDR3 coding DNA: TGTGCCAGCAGCTACCGGGAGGGGGAGCAGTTCTTC.

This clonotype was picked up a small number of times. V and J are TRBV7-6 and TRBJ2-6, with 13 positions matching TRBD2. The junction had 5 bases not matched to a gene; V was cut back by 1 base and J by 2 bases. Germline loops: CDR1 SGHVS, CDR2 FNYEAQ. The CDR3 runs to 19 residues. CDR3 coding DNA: TGTGCCAGCAGCTTAGTGCCACTAGCGGGGGGGCCTGGGGCCAACGTCCTGACTTTC. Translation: CASSLVPLAGGPGANVLTF.

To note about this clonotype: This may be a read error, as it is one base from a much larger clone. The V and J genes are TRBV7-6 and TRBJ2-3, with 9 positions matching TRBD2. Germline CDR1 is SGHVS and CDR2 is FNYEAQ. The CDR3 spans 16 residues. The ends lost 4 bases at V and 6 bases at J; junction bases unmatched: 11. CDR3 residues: CASSSLAGVRMDTQYF. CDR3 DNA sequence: TGTGCCAGCAGCTCCTTAGCGGGGGTAAGAATGGATACGCAGTATTTT.

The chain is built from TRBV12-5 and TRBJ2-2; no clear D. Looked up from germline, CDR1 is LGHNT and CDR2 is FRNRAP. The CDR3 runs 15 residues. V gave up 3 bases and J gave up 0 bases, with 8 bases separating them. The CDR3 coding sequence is TGTGCTAGTGGTTTTGCATACGCGAACACCGGGGAGCTGTTTTTT. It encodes CASGFAYANTGELFF.

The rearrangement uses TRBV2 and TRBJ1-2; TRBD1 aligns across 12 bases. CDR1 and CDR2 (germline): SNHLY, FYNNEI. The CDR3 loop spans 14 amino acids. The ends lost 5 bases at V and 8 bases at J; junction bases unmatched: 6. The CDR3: CASSPYGTGGGYTF. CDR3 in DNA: TGTGCCAGCAGTCCCTACGGGACAGGGGGCGGCTACACCTTC.

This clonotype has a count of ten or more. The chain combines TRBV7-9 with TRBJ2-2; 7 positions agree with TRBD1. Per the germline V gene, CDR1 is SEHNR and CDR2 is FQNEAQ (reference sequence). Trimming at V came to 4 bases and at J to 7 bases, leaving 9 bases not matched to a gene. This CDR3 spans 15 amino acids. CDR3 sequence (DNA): TGTGCCAGCAGCTCCACGACAGGGTCGGGCGGGGAGCTGTTTTTT. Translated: CASSSTTGSGGELFF. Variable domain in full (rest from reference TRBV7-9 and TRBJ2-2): DTGVSQNPRHKITKRGQNVTFRCDPISEHNRLYWYRQTLGQGPEFLTYFQNEAQLEKSRLLSDRFSAERPKGSFSTLEIQRTEQGDSAMYLCASSSTTGSGGELFFGEGSRLTVL.

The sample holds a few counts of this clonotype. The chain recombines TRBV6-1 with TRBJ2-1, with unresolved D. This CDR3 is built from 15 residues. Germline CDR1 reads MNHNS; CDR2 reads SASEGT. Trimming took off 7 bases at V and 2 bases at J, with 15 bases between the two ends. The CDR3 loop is CASTDEWRPYNEQFF. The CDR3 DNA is TGTGCCAGCACGGACGAATGGCGTCCCTACAATGAGCAGTTCTTC.

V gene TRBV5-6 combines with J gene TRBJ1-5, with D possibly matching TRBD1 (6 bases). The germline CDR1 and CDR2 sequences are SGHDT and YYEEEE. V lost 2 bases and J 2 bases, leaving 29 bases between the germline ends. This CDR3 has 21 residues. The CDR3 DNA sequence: TGTGCCAGCAGCTTCGGGGGCGCGGGGTTTTTCTCCCAGTTCGGCAATCAGCCCCAGCATTTT. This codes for CASSFGGAGFFSQFGNQPQHF.

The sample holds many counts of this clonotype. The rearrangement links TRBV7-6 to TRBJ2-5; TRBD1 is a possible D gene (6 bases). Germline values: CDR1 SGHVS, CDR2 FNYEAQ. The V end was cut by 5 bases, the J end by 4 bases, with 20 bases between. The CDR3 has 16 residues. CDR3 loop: CASSPEGQGRVETQYF. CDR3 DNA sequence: TGTGCCAGCAGCCCCGAGGGGCAGGGGAGAGTAGAGACCCAGTACTTC.

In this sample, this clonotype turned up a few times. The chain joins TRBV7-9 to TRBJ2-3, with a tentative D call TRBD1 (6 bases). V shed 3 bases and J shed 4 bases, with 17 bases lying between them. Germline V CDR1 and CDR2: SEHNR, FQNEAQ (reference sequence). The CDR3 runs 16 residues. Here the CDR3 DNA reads TGTGCCAGCAGCTTGATGGACAGCCGATTCCCAGATACGCAGTATTTT. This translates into CASSLMDSRFPDTQYF.

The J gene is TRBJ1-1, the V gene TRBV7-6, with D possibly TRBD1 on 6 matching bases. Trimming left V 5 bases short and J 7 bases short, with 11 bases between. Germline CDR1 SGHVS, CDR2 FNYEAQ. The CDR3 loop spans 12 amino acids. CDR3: CASSQTGVEAFF. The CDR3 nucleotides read TGTGCCAGCAGCCAGACAGGCGTTGAAGCTTTCTTT.

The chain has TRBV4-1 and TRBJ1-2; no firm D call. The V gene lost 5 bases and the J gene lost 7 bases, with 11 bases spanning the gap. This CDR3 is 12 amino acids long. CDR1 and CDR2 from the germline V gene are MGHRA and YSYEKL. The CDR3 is CASSGGLGGYTF. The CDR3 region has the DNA TGCGCCAGCAGCGGCGGGCTGGGTGGCTACACCTTC.

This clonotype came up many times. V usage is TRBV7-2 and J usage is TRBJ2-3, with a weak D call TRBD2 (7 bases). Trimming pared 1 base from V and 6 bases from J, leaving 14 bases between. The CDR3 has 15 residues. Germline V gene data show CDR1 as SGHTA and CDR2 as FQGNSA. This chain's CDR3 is CASSLGGGARDTQYF. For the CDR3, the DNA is TGTGCCAGCAGCTTAGGAGGGGGGGCCAGGGATACGCAGTATTTT.

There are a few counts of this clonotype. CDR3 sequence reads: CATWTSDYSNQPQHF. The CDR3 region has the DNA TGTGCCACATGGACCTCCGACTATAGCAATCAGCCCCAGCATTTT. The V gene is TRBV28, the J gene TRBJ1-5; D is uncertain. Trimming left V 10 bases short and J 0 bases short, with 16 bases between. The V gene's germline CDR1 is MDHEN and CDR2 SYDVKM. The CDR3 loop spans 15 amino acids.

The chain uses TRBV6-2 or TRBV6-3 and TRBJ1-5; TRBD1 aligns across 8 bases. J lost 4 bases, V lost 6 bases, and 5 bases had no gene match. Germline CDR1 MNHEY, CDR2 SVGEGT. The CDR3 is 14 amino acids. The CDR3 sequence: CASRTDRGNQPQHF. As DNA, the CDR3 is TGTGCCAGCAGAACCGACAGGGGTAATCAGCCCCAGCATTTT.

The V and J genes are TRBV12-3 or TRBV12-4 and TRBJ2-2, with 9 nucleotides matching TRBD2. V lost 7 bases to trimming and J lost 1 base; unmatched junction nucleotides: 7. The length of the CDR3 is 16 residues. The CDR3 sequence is CASTWRLAENTGELFF. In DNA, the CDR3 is TGTGCCAGCACCTGGAGACTAGCGGAGAACACCGGGGAGCTGTTTTTT.

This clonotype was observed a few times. CDR3 amino acids: CASSWTNYQETQYF. CDR3 DNA sequence: TGTGCCAGCAGCTGGACTAACTACCAAGAGACCCAGTACTTC. This chain links TRBV7-9 with TRBJ2-5; a possible D gene is TRBD2 (6 bases). The CDR3 covers 14 residues. Trimming removed 4 bases from V and 0 bases from J, with 9 bases in between. Germline-derived CDR1 and CDR2 are SEHNR and FQNEAQ (reference sequence).

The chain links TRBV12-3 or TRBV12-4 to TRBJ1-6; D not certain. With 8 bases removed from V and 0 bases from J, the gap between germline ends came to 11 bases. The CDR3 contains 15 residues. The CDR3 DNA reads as TGTGCCAGCTTGGACGGAAGCTCCTATAATTCACCCCTCCACTTT. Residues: CASLDGSSYNSPLHF.

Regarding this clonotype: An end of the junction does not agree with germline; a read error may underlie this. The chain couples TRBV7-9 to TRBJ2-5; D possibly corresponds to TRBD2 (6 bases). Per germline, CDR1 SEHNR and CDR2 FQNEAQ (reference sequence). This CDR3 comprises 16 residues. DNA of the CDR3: TGTACCAGCAGCTGGCTAGGGACTGCCACCGGGGAGACCCAGTACTTC. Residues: CTSSWLGTATGETQYF.